The 12 T cell receptor beta chains below come from one sample, sequenced in a study of CD8+CD57+ T cells in acquired aplastic anemia. The patients chosen for sequencing had shown expansion of CD8+CD57+ cells (detected by flow cytometry). The TCR beta profiling, which covered VDJ combination and CDR3 sequence, was carried out using genomic DNA as the template. TCRdb called the reads again in MiXCR, with one record for every CDR3 protein. The sample records 89,000 or so distinct CDR3 sequences, less than 75% being singletons. The sample consisted of sorted CD4+, CD8+, or CD8+CD57+ T cells (not recorded which) from PBMCs. Source of these receptors: a human donor with aplastic anemia.

The V gene is TRBV15, the J gene TRBJ1-5, with a possible D match to TRBD1 (6 bases). The CDR3 covers 15 residues. Germline V CDR1 and CDR2: LNHNV, YYDKDF (reference sequence). Written as DNA, the CDR3 is TGTGCTACCCACCCGGGCCAGGGGTTCCATCAGCCCCAGCATTTT. It translates to CATHPGQGFHQPQHF.

The chain has TRBV2 and TRBJ2-2; TRBD2 agrees at 14 bases. There are 16 residues in the CDR3. Germline loops: CDR1 SNHLY, CDR2 FYNNEI. J was trimmed by 4 bases and V by 8 bases; bases with no gene match: 6. The CDR3 here is CASDAGLAGGTGELFF. The CDR3 nucleotides are TGTGCCAGCGACGCCGGACTAGCGGGGGGCACCGGGGAGCTGTTTTTT. Complete variable domain (other parts from reference TRBV2 and TRBJ2-2): EPEVTQTPSHQVTQMGQEVILRCVPISNHLYFYWYRQILGQKVEFLVSFYNNEISEKSEIFDDQFSVERPDGSNFTLKIRSTKLEDSAMYFCASDAGLAGGTGELFFGEGSRLTVL.

This chain uses TRBV29-1 with TRBJ2-5; D not certain. The germline V gene encodes CDR1 SQVTM and CDR2 ANQGSEA. This CDR3 has 10 amino acids. CDR3 DNA sequence: TGCGGCGCCGATTTTGAGACCCAGTACTTC. It yields the protein CGADFETQYF. The full variable domain, its missing parts supplied by reference TRBV29-1 and TRBJ2-5, is SAVISQKPSRDICQRGTSLTIQCQVDSQVTMMFWYRQQPGQSLTLIATANQGSEATYESGFVIDKFPISRPNLTFSTLTVSNMSPEDSSIYLCGADFETQYFGPGTRLLVL.

This clonotype was seen only a few times. J is TRBJ1-1 and V is TRBV29-1; no firm D call. The V and J ends lost 7 bases and 0 bases respectively, with 9 bases between them. Germline V lookup: CDR1 SQVTM, CDR2 ANQGSEA. CDR3 length: 12 amino acids. CDR3 loop: CSGKDLNTEAFF. CDR3 in DNA: TGCAGCGGAAAGGATTTGAACACTGAAGCTTTCTTT.

This chain connects TRBV24-1 to TRBJ1-3, with no clear D. CDR3 length: 15 amino acids. Germline V CDR1 and CDR2: KGHDR, SFDVKD. Deletions cut 0 bases from V and 0 bases from J, with 5 bases between. This CDR3 reads CATSDLHFSGNTIYF. The CDR3 bases are TGTGCCACCAGTGATTTGCACTTCTCTGGAAACACCATATATTTT.

This rearrangement joins TRBV20-1 to TRBJ2-3; D is possibly TRBD1 (6 bases). The CDR3 runs to 13 residues. The V gene's germline CDR1 is DFQATT and CDR2 SNEGSKA (reference sequence). The V gene lost 5 bases and the J gene lost 0 bases, with 9 bases spanning the gap. The CDR3 here is CSAPGQSTDTQYF. In DNA, the CDR3 is TGCAGTGCTCCCGGACAGAGCACAGATACGCAGTATTTT.

On this clonotype itself: Compared with germline, one end of the junction differs, possibly owing to a read error. The J gene is TRBJ1-5, the V gene TRBV24-1, with 9 bases fitting TRBD1. CDR3 size: 15 residues. From germline, CDR1 is KGHDR and CDR2 SFDVKD. The CDR3: CATSEQGASSQPQHF. CDR3 sequence (DNA): TGTGCCACCAGTGAACAGGGGGCAAGCAGTCAGCCCCAGCATTTT.

This clonotype was found a few times. V is TRBV15 and J is TRBJ2-3; D possibly corresponds to TRBD2 (6 bases). CDR1 and CDR2 (germline): LNHNV, YYDKDF (reference sequence). The CDR3 has 14 amino acids. V was clipped by 6 bases and J by 5 bases, with 15 bases between them. The chain's CDR3 is CATRGGGVEDTQYF. CDR3 DNA sequence: TGTGCCACCAGAGGAGGAGGGGTAGAAGATACGCAGTATTTT.

The V gene is TRBV9, the J gene TRBJ2-1, with TRBD2 matching over 9 bases. Trimming took 0 bases from V and 8 from J; bases not matched to a gene: 6. Germline V gene lookup returns CDR1 SGDLS and CDR2 YYNGEE. The CDR3 runs to 15 residues. For the CDR3, the DNA is TGTGCCAGCAGCGTAGGAACTAGCGGGTGGCATGAGCAGTTCTTC. Protein: CASSVGTSGWHEQFF.

The V and J genes are TRBV25-1 and TRBJ2-7, with 7 bases that match TRBD1. In germline, CDR1 is MGHDK, CDR2 SYGVNS. This CDR3 spans 13 amino acids. Trimming took 3 bases from V and 5 from J; bases not matched to a gene: 4. CDR3 bases: TGTGCCAGCAGTGACAGACAGGGCCACGAGCAGTACTTC. This gives the protein CASSDRQGHEQYF.

This clonotype was detected many times. This sequence joins TRBV6-1 and TRBJ2-7; D is uncertain. The length of the CDR3 is 12 residues. V was pared by 2 bases and J by 3 bases, with 5 bases between. Germline-derived CDR1 and CDR2 are MNHNS and SASEGT. CDR3 sequence: CASSEPNYEQYF. As DNA, the CDR3 is TGTGCCAGCAGTGAACCTAACTACGAGCAGTACTTC.

This clonotype showed up many times. The chain links TRBV6-1 to TRBJ2-5; TRBD2 might be the D (6 bases). There are 14 residues in the CDR3. Germline V gene lookup returns CDR1 MNHNS and CDR2 SASEGT. The V end lost 10 bases, the J end lost 6 bases, and 21 bases lay between the germline ends. CDR3 sequence: CATSRTRDLKTQYF. The CDR3 DNA follows: TGTGCCACAAGTCGAACTCGGGACTTGAAGACCCAGTACTTC.